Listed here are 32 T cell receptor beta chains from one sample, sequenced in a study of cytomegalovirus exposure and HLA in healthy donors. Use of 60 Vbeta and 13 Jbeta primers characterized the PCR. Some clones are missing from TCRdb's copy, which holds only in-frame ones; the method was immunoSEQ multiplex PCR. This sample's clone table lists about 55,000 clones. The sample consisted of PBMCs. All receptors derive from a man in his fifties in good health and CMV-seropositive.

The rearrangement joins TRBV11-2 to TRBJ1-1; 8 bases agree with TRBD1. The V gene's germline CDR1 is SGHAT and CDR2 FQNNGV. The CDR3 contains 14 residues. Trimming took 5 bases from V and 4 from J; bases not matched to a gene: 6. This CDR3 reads CASSETGVGTEAFF. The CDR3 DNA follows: TGTGCCAGCAGCGAGACAGGGGTGGGCACTGAAGCTTTCTTT.

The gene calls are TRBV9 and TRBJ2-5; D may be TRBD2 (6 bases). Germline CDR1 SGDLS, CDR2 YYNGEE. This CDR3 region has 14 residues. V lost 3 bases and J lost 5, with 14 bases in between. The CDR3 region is CASSARRGGETQYF. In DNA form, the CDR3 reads TGTGCCAGCAGCGCTCGGAGGGGCGGGGAGACCCAGTACTTC. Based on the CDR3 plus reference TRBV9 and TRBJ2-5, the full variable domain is DSGVTQTPKHLITATGQRVTLRCSPRSGDLSVYWYQQSLDQGLQFLIQYYNGEERAKGNILERFSAQQFPDLHSELNLSSLELGDSALYFCASSARRGGETQYFGPGTRLLVL.

CDR3 sequence reads: CASSQDSSGANVLTF. The CDR3 DNA reads as TGCGCCAGCAGCCAGGACAGTTCAGGGGCCAACGTCCTGACTTTC. The genes are TRBV4-3 and TRBJ2-6; TRBD1 might be the D (6 bases). The CDR3 length is 15 residues. Trimming took off 3 bases at V and 4 bases at J, with 10 bases between the two ends. Germline CDR1 reads LGHNA; CDR2 reads YSLEER.

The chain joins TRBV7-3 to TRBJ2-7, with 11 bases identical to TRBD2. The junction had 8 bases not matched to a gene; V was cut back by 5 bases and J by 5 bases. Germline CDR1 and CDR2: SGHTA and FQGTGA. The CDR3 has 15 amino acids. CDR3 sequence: CASSPLAGGSHEQYF. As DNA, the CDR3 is TGTGCCAGCAGCCCATTAGCGGGAGGGTCCCACGAGCAGTACTTC.

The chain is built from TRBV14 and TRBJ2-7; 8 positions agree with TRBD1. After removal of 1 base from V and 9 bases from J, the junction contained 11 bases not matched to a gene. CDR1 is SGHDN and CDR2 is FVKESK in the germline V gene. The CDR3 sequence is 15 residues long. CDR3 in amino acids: CASSQGWDRPSGQYF. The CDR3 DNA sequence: TGTGCCAGCAGCCAAGGATGGGACAGGCCCTCTGGGCAGTACTTC.

The CDR3 DNA reads as TGCGCCAGCAGCCTACGGACAGGGGGCAGGAGGAACTATGGCTACACCTTC. As protein: CASSLRTGGRRNYGYTF. This rearrangement joins TRBV4-1 to TRBJ1-2, with 11 nucleotides matching TRBD1. CDR1 is MGHRA, CDR2 YSYEKL, per germline. CDR3 length: 17 residues. The V gene end was trimmed by 4 bases and the J gene end by 2 bases; junction bases not matched to a gene: 9.

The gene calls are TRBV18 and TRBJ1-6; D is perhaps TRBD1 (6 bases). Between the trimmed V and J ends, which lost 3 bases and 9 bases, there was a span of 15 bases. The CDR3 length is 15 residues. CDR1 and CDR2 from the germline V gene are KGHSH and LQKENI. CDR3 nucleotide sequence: TGTGCCAGCTCACCGAATGGGGGACACCTTTCACCCCTCCACTTT. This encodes CASSPNGGHLSPLHF. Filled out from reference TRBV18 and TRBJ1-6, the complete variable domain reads NAGVMQNPRHLVRRRGQEARLRCSPMKGHSHVYWYRQLPEEGLKFMVYLQKENIIDESGMPKERFSAEFPKEGPSILRIQQVVRGDSAAYFCASSPNGGHLSPLHFGNGTRLTVT.

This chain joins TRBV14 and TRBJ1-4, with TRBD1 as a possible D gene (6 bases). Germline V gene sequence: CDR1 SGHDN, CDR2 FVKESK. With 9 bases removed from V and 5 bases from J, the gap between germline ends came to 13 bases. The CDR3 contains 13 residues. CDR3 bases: TGTGCCAGAGTACCCGGGACAAATGAAAAACTGTTTTTT. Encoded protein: CARVPGTNEKLFF.

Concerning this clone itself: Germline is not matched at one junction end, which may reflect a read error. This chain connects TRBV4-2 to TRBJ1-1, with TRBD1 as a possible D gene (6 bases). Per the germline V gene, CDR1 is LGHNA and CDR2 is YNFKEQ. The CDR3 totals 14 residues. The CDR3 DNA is TGTGCCAACAGCCTGAGGGACAAGAACACTGAAGCTTTCTTT. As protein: CANSLRDKNTEAFF.

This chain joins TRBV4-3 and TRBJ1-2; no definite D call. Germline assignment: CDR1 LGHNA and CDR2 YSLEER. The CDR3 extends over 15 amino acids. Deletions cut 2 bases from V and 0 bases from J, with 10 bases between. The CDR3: CASSQSRTANYGYTF. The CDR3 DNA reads TGCGCCAGCAGCCAATCCCGGACTGCTAACTATGGCTACACCTTC.

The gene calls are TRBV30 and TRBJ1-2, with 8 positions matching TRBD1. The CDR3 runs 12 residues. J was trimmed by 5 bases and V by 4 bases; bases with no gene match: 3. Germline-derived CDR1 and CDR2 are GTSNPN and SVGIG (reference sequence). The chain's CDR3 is CAWTGGRYGYTF. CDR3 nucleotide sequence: TGTGCCTGGACAGGGGGCAGGTATGGCTACACCTTC.

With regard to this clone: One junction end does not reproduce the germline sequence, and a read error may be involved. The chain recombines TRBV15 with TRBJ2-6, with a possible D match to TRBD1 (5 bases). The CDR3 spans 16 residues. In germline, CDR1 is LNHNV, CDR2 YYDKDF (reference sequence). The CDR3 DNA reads TGTGCCACCAGCAGAGAAGGGGTCTCTGGGGCCAACGTCCTGATTTTC. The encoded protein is CATSREGVSGANVLIF.

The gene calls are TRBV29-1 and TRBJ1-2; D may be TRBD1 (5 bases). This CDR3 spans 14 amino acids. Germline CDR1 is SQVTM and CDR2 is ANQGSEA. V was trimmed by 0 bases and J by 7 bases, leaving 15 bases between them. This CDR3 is CSVEDPVGRFGYTF. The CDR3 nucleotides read TGCAGCGTTGAAGATCCGGTGGGGCGTTTTGGCTACACCTTC.

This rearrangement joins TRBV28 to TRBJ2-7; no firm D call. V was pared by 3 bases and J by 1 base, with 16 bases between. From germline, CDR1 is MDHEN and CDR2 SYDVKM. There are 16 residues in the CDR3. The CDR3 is CASSLGTSHRSYEQYF. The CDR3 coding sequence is TGTGCCAGCAGTTTGGGCACATCCCATAGGTCCTACGAGCAGTACTTC.

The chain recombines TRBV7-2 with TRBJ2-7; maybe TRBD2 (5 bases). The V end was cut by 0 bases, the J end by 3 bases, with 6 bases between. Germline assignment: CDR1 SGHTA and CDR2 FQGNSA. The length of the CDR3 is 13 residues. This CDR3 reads CASSLAEGYEQYF. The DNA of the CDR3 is TGTGCCAGCAGCTTAGCAGAGGGCTACGAGCAGTACTTC.

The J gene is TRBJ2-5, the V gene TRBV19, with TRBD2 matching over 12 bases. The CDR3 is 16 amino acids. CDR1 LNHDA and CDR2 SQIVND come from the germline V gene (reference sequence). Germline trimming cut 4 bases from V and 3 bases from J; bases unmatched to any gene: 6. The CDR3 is CASSTRLAGAKETQYF. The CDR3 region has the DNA TGTGCCAGTAGTACCCGACTAGCGGGGGCAAAAGAGACCCAGTACTTC.

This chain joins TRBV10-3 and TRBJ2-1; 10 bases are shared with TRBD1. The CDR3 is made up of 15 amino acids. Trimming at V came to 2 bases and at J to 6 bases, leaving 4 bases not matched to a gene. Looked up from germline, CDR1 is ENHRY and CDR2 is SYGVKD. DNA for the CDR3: TGTGCCATCAGTGAGGACAGGGGGCTTAGCAATGAGCAGTTCTTC. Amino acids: CAISEDRGLSNEQFF.

The CDR3 region is CASSSRNTQYF. In DNA, the CDR3 is TGTGCCAGCAGCAGCCGAAATACGCAGTATTTT. This sequence joins TRBV7-9 and TRBJ2-3; D ambiguous. Trimming cost V 5 bases and J 7 bases, with 7 bases left between them. This CDR3 contains 11 residues. In germline, CDR1 is SEHNR, CDR2 FQNEAQ (reference sequence).

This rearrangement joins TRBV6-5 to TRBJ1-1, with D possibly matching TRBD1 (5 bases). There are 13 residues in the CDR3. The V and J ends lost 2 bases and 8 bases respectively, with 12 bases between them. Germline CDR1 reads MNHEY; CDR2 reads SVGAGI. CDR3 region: CASSYDPQGEAFF. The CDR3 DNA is TGTGCCAGCAGTTACGATCCCCAGGGAGAAGCTTTCTTT.

CDR3 DNA: TGTGCCAGCGCTCAGGACAGGGCCTACGAGCAGTACTTC. This codes for CASAQDRAYEQYF. This rearrangement joins TRBV5-6 to TRBJ2-7; 8 bases are shared with TRBD1. V trimming: 7 bases; J trimming: 2 bases; junction bases outside the gene matches: 5. CDR1 and CDR2 from the germline V gene are SGHDT and YYEEEE. There are 13 residues in the CDR3.

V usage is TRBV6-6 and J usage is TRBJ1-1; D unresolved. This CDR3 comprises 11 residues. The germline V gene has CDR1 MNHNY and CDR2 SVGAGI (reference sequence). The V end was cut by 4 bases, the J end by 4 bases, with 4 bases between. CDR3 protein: CASSFSTEAFF. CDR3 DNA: TGTGCCAGCAGTTTTAGCACTGAAGCTTTCTTT.

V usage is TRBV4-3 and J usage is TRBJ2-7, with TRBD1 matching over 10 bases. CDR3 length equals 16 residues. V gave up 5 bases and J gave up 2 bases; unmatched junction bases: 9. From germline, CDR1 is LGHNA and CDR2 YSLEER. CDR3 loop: CASSFSGTGETYEQYF. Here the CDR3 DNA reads TGCGCCAGCAGCTTTTCCGGGACAGGGGAAACCTACGAGCAGTACTTC.

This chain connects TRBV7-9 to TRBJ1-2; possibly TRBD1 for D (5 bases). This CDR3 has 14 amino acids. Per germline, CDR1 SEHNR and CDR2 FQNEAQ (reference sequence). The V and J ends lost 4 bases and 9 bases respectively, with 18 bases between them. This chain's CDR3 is CASSSGVGGDSYTF. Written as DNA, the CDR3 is TGTGCCAGCAGCTCTGGAGTGGGGGGTGATAGCTACACCTTC.

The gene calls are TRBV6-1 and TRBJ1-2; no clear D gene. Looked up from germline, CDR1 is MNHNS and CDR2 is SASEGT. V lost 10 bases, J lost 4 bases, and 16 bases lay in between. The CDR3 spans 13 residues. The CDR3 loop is CATYSTLFYGYTF. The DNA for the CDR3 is TGTGCCACTTACTCGACACTCTTCTATGGCTACACCTTC.

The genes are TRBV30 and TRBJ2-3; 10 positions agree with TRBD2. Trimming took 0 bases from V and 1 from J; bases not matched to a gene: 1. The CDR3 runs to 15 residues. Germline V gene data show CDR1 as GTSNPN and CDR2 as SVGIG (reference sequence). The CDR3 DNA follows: TGTGCCTGGAGTGTGCTAGCGGGGGGCACAGATACGCAGTATTTT. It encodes CAWSVLAGGTDTQYF.

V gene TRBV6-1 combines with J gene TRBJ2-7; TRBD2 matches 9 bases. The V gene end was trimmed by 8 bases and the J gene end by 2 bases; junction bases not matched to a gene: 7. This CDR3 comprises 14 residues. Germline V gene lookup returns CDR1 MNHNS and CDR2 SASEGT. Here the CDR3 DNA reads TGTGCCAGCGGGAGACTAGCGGCACCCTACGAGCAGTACTTC. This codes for CASGRLAAPYEQYF.

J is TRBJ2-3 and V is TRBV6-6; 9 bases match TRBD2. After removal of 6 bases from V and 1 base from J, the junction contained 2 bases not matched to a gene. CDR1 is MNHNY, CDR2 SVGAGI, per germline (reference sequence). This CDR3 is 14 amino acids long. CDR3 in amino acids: CASRLAGRTDTQYF. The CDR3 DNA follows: TGTGCCAGCAGGCTAGCGGGACGCACAGATACGCAGTATTTT.

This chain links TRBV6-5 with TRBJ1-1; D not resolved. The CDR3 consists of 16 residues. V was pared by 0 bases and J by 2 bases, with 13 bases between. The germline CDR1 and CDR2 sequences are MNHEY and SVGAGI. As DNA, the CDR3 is TGTGCCAGCAGTTACTCGATTGGGAGGCAAAACACTGAAGCTTTCTTT. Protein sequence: CASSYSIGRQNTEAFF.

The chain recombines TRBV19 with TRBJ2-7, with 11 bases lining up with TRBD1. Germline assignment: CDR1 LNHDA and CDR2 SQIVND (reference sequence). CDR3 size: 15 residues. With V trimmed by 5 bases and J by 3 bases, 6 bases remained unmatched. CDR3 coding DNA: TGTGCCAGTAGTCCAACCGGGACAGGGGGCTACGAGCAGTACTTC. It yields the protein CASSPTGTGGYEQYF.

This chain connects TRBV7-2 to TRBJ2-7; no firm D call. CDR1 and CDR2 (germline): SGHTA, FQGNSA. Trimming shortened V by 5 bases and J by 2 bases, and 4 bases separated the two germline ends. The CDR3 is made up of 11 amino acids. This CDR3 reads CASSRAYEQYF. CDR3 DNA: TGTGCCAGCAGCAGAGCCTACGAGCAGTACTTC. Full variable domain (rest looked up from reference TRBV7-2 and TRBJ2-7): GAGVSQSPSNKVTEKGKDVELRCDPISGHTALYWYRQSLGQGLEFLIYFQGNSAPDKSGLPSDRFSAERTGGSVSTLTIQRTQQEDSAVYLCASSRAYEQYFGPGTRLTVT.

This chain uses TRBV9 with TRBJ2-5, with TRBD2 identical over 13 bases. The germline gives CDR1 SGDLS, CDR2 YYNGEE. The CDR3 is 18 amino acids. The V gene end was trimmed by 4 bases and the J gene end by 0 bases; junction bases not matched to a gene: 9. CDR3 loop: CASSPGTSGETYQETQYF. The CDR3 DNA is TGTGCCAGCAGCCCCGGGACTAGCGGGGAGACGTACCAAGAGACCCAGTACTTC.

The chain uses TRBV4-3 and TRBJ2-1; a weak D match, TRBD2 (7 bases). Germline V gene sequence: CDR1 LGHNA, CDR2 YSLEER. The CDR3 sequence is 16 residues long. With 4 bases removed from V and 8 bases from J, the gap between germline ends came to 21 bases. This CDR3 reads CASSRGPRGGAYEQFF. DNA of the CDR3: TGCGCCAGCAGCCGAGGACCTAGGGGGGGGGCCTATGAGCAGTTCTTC.